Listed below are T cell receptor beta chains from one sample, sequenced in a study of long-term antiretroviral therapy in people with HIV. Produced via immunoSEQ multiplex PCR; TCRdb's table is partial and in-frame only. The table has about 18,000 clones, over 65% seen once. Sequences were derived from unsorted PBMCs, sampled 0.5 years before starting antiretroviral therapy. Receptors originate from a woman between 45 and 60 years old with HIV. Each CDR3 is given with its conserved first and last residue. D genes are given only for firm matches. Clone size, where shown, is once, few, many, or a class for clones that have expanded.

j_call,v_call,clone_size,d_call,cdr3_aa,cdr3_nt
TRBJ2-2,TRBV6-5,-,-,CASYRGGAGELFF,TGTGCCAGCTACCGGGGTGGGGCCGGGGAGCTGTTTTTT
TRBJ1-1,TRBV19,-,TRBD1,CASSRGDRRTEAFF,TGTGCCAGTAGTAGGGGGGACAGGAGAACTGAAGCTTTCTTT
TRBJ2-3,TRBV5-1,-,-,CASSSGADTQYF,TGCGCCAGCAGCTCAGGGGCAGATACGCAGTATTTT
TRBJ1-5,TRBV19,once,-,CASSISTGRDSNQPQHF,TGTGCCAGTAGTATCTCCACAGGGCGTGATAGCAATCAGCCCCAGCATTTT
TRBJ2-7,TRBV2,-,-,CASSEPPGGGYEQYF,TGTGCCAGCAGTGAACCCCCCGGTGGGGGATACGAGCAGTACTTC
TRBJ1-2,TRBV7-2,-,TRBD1,CASSLPGQGTYGYTF,TGTGCCAGCAGCTTACCGGGACAGGGGACCTATGGCTACACCTTC
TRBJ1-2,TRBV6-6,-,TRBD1,CASSYGGQANYGYTF,TGTGCCAGCAGTTACGGGGGACAGGCTAACTATGGCTACACCTTC
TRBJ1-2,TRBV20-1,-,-,CSPRRVYGYTF,TGCAGTCCGAGGAGGGTCTATGGCTACACCTTC
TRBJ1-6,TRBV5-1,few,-,CASSLIDSPLHF,TGCGCCAGCAGCCTAATAGATTCACCCCTCCACTTT
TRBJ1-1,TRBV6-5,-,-,CASSWEAYTEAFF,TGTGCCAGCAGTTGGGAAGCTTACACTGAAGCTTTCTTT
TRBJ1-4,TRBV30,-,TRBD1,CACRWDRNEKLFF,TGTGCCTGCCGTTGGGACAGGAATGAAAAACTGTTTTTT
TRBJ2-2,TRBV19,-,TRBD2,CASSTGRANTGELFF,TGTGCCAGTAGTACAGGGAGGGCGAACACCGGGGAGCTGTTTTTT
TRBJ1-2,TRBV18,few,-,CASSELYGYTF,TGTGCCAGCTCCGAGCTCTATGGCTACACCTTC
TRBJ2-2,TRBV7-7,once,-,CASSRGRSTGELFF,TGTGCCAGCAGCCGGGGACGTAGCACCGGGGAGCTGTTTTTT
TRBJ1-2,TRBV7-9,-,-,CASSPLGPGYGYTF,TGTGCCAGCAGCCCTTTAGGTCCGGGCTATGGCTACACCTTC
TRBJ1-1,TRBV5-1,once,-,CASSLAVSSGGEAFF,TGCGCCAGCAGCTTGGCTGTTTCATCGGGAGGTGAAGCTTTCTTT
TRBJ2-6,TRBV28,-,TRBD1,CASRTGGAGANVLTF,TGTGCCAGCAGAACAGGGGGCGCTGGGGCCAACGTCCTGACTTTC
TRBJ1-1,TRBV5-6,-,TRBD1,CASSSDQGAYTEAFF,TGTGCCAGCAGCTCCGATCAGGGGGCGTACACTGAAGCTTTCTTT
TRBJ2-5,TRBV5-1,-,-,CASSSAWGAGETQYF,TGCGCCAGCAGCTCTGCTTGGGGGGCCGGGGAGACCCAGTACTTC
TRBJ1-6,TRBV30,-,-,CACNLLGKNSPLHF,TGTGCCTGCAATCTGCTCGGGAAGAATTCACCCCTCCACTTT
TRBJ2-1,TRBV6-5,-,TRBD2,CASSSLAGGRNEQFF,TGTGCCAGCAGTTCCCTTGCGGGGGGGAGGAATGAGCAGTTCTTC
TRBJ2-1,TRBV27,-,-,CASSLDRNYNEQFF,TGTGCCAGCAGCTTGGACAGAAACTACAATGAGCAGTTCTTC
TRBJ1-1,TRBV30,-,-,CAWGGDMTVGTEAFF,TGTGCCTGGGGGGGGGACATGACAGTGGGCACTGAAGCTTTCTTT
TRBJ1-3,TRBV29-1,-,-,CSVAVGNTIYF,TGCAGCGTGGCGGTTGGAAACACCATATATTTT
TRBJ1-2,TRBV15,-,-,CATTSGGSSYGYTF,TGTGCCACCACGAGTGGGGGCTCTTCCTATGGCTACACCTTC
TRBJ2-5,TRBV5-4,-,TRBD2,CASRPTSGGDRQYF,TGTGCCAGCAGACCGACTAGCGGGGGGGACAGACAGTACTTC
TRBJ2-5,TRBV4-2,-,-,CASSHSLGRETQYF,TGTGCCAGCAGCCACTCGCTGGGGCGGGAGACCCAGTACTTC
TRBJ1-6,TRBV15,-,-,CATASSYNSPLHF,TGTGCCACGGCTAGCTCCTATAATTCACCCCTCCACTTT
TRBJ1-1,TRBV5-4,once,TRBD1,CASSLGGQGAEAFF,TGTGCCAGCAGCTTGGGGGGACAGGGGGCTGAAGCTTTCTTT
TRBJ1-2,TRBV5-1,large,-,CASRGAGGYTF,TGCGCCAGCAGGGGGGCAGGTGGCTACACCTTC
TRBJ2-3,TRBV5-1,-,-,CASSLGQGRADTQYF,TGCGCCAGCAGCTTGGGTCAGGGGAGGGCAGATACGCAGTATTTT
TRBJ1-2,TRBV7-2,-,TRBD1,CASSLTGTVNYGYTF,TGTGCCAGCAGCTTAACAGGGACAGTCAACTATGGCTACACCTTC
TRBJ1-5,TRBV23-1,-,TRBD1,CASSQGTGQPQHF,TGCGCCAGCAGTCAAGGGACAGGTCAGCCCCAGCATTTT
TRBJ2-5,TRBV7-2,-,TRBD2,CASSRGLAGGRETQYF,TGTGCCAGCAGTCGAGGACTAGCGGGGGGGCGAGAGACCCAGTACTTC
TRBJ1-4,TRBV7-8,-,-,CASSLRTANEKLFF,TGTGCCAGCAGTCTTAGGACAGCAAATGAAAAACTGTTTTTT
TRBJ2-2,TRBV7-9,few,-,CASSLGTGTAGELFF,TGTGCCAGCAGCTTGGGTACAGGGACCGCCGGGGAGCTGTTTTTT
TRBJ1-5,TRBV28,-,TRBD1,CASSPGDRGLSQPQHF,TGTGCCAGCAGCCCTGGGGACAGGGGATTAAGTCAGCCCCAGCATTTT
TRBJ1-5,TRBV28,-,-,CASSLSGDYSNQPQHF,TGTGCCAGCAGTTTATCTGGAGATTATAGCAATCAGCCCCAGCATTTT
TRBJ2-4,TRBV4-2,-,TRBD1,CASSQGTGLLGAKNIQYF,TGTGCCAGCAGCCAGGGGACAGGTCTGCTGGGGGCCAAAAACATTCAGTACTTC
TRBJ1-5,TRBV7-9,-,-,CASSPGLSPQHF,TGTGCCAGCAGCCCAGGGTTATCGCCCCAGCATTTT
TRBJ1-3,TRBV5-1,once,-,CASSLALAGQNTIYF,TGCGCCAGCAGCTTGGCCTTGGCAGGGCAAAACACCATATATTTT